Listed below are T cell receptor beta chains from one sample, sequenced in a study of T cell changes during pregnancy in multiple sclerosis. The data were produced by immunoSEQ multiplex PCR, yet TCRdb's version contains in-frame clones alone and is incomplete. The sample lists approximately 88,000 clones, over 80% seen once, with over 3.5% in the top ten. The sample in question was peripheral blood, obtained in the first trimester of pregnancy. These receptors all stem from a female donor with multiple sclerosis, enrolled in a pregnancy study. The CDR3 runs from the conserved cysteine through the conserved F or W. The order of the fields is CDR3 length, D gene, V gene, clone size, J gene, CDR3 DNA, CDR3 protein. A D gene is named only where the DNA matches it firmly. For some rows the clone size is stated as once, few or many, or as a class when expanded; others skip it.

>16|TRBD1|TRBV2|.|TRBJ2-3
TGTGCCAGCAGTGAAGTGACAGGGGGATCTTCAGATACGCAGTATTTT
CASSEVTGGSSDTQYF
>16|.|TRBV10-3|.|TRBJ1-2
TGTGCCATCAGTGAATTGTCCGGGAGCAGTAACTATGGCTACACCTTC
CAISELSGSSNYGYTF
>16|.|TRBV5-6|once|TRBJ2-2
TGTGCCAGCAGCCGGTGGATACAGTATAACACCGGGGAGCTGTTTTTT
CASSRWIQYNTGELFF
>13|TRBD2|TRBV11-2|.|TRBJ2-1
TGTGCCAGCAGTGTGGGGGGGGGCAATGAGCAGTTCTTC
CASSVGGGNEQFF
>15|.|TRBV5-1|once|TRBJ2-2
TGCGCCAGCAGCAGTGCCGTCCGGGGCACCGGGGAGCTGTTTTTT
CASSSAVRGTGELFF
>15|.|TRBV7-3|.|TRBJ1-2
TGTGCCAGCAGCCTCACGTCCGGACAGTCCTCTGGCTACACCTTC
CASSLTSGQSSGYTF
>14|.|TRBV15|.|TRBJ1-3
TGTGCCACCAGCAGAGGCGGTACAGGAAACACCATATATTTT
CATSRGGTGNTIYF
>15|TRBD1|TRBV10-3|.|TRBJ1-2
TGTGCCATCAGGGCCGGGACAGGGTATAACTATGGCTACACCTTC
CAIRAGTGYNYGYTF
>19|.|TRBV15|.|TRBJ2-1
TGTGCCACCAGCAGAGGCCCCTTCGCGTGGGCGGGGGCTAGCAATGAGCAGTTCTTC
CATSRGPFAWAGASNEQFF
>15|.|TRBV5-6|.|TRBJ1-3
TGTGCCAGCAGCTCTGAGACAGACTCTGGAAACACCATATATTTT
CASSSETDSGNTIYF
>15|TRBD1|TRBV9|once|TRBJ1-2
TGTGCCAGCAGCGCAACAAGTTGGGACAGATATGGCTACACCTTC
CASSATSWDRYGYTF
>15|TRBD1|TRBV13|.|TRBJ2-7
TGTGCCAGCAGCGACCGGGACAGGGGGCTCGGCGAGCAGTACTTC
CASSDRDRGLGEQYF
>13|TRBD1|TRBV14|.|TRBJ1-2
TGTGCCAGCAGCCAAGGAACTGGGACAGTTGGGACCTTC
CASSQGTGTVGTF
>15|.|TRBV28|many|TRBJ2-7
TGTGCCAGCACCCTTACCGGGCAAGAGGGCTACGAGCAGTACTTC
CASTLTGQEGYEQYF
>16|.|TRBV7-8|.|TRBJ2-4
TGTGCCAGCAGCTTAGCGGAGGGTAATGGGATCGGCATTCAGTACTTC
CASSLAEGNGIGIQYF
>15|.|TRBV28|.|TRBJ2-6
TGTGCCAGCAGCGACAGCAGCTCTGGGGCCAACGTCCTGACTTTC
CASSDSSSGANVLTF
>17|TRBD1|TRBV27|once|TRBJ2-1
TGTGCCAGCAGCGAACCGAGGGGACAGACGCGGCTGGTTGAGCAGTTCTTC
CASSEPRGQTRLVEQFF
>15|TRBD1|TRBV5-6|.|TRBJ2-7
TGTGCCAGCAGCTCAATAGACAGGGACGATGCCGAGCAGTACTTC
CASSSIDRDDAEQYF
>15|.|TRBV5-1|.|TRBJ2-7
TGCGCCAGCAGCTTGGGGGGCAGGGCAGTGGACGAGCAGTACTTC
CASSLGGRAVDEQYF
>15|TRBD1|TRBV19|.|TRBJ1-5
TGTGCCAGTAGCAGGACAGGGTCCTTTAACGGGCCTCCCCTTTTT
CASSRTGSFNGPPLF
>15|TRBD2|TRBV28|few|TRBJ2-3
TGTGCCAGCATACCCCCGGGGGGGTTCGCAGATACGCAGTATTTT
CASIPPGGFADTQYF
>11|.|TRBV16|.|TRBJ1-2
TGTGCCAGCAGCCAATTCTCGGGCTACACCTTC
CASSQFSGYTF
>13|TRBD1|TRBV5-4|once|TRBJ1-3
TGTGCCAGCAGCCAACAGGGGAGTGACACCATATATTTT
CASSQQGSDTIYF
>13|TRBD1|TRBV23-1|once|TRBJ1-5
TGCGCCAGCATGGGGACAGGAAATCAGCCCCAGCATTTT
CASMGTGNQPQHF
>15|TRBD2|TRBV14|once|TRBJ2-1
TGTGCCAGCAGCCCCATGGGGGGGATTGACAATGAGCAGTTCTTC
CASSPMGGIDNEQFF
>14|.|TRBV19|.|TRBJ2-2
TGTGCCAGTAGTATTGGAGCTGCCAACGGGGAGCTGTTTTTT
CASSIGAANGELFF
>13|.|TRBV11-1|few|TRBJ2-1
TGTGCCAGCAGCTTAGAATCGACCGGGGTGGAGTTCTTC
CASSLESTGVEFF
>14|.|TRBV7-9|.|TRBJ1-1
TGTGCCAGCAGCTTGTCCCAGGGCTGGACTGAAGCTTTCTTT
CASSLSQGWTEAFF
>18|TRBD1|TRBV19|.|TRBJ1-2
TGTGCCAGTAGTATAGATCCCCTGGGACAGGCTCAAACCCATGGCTACACCTTC
CASSIDPLGQAQTHGYTF
>19|TRBD2|TRBV5-4|.|TRBJ2-7
TGTGCCAGCAGCTTGGTACCCCTAGCGGGGGGCTCCTACTCCTACGAGCAGTACTTC
CASSLVPLAGGSYSYEQYF
>17|TRBD2|TRBV7-2|once|TRBJ2-3
TGTGCCAGCAGCCGAAGGACTAGCGGGGTGGGCTTGGATACGCAGTATTTT
CASSRRTSGVGLDTQYF
>12|.|TRBV18|once|TRBJ2-7
TGTGCCAGCTCACCACGGCTCTACGAGCAGTACTTC
CASSPRLYEQYF
>14|TRBD1|TRBV18|once|TRBJ2-7
TGTGCCAGCTCACCACTAGGGGGCGGGTACGAGCAGTACTTC
CASSPLGGGYEQYF